This TCR beta chain was sequenced for a study of Ad26.COV2.S vaccination and SARS-CoV-2 variants. Overall study context: Participants got Ad26.COV2.S intramuscularly, once or twice 56 days apart.

As for treatment: approximately 18 received Ad26.COV2.S at low or high dose, single or two shots; 5 received placebo; per-sample allocation not given. Sampling took place 63 days after the first vaccine or placebo injection. Based in Boston, the donor was an adult of 18-55 years. Deletions cut 1 base from V and 5 bases from J, with 2 bases between. The CDR3 totals 11 residues. Germline V gene lookup returns CDR1 SQVTM and CDR2 ANQGSEA. Regarding the study as a whole: Overall T cell responses may have been underestimated by the analyses of TCR breadth and depth.

On this clone itself: The antigen remains undetermined.

TCRdb keeps only in-frame clones here, not all; method: immunoSEQ multiplex PCR. This sample has 430,000 or so clones, with 89% found just once. The clonotype was recovered from a person aged 18-60 years who received the Ad26.COV2.S COVID-19 vaccine or a placebo. The chain carries TRBV29-1 and TRBJ1-4, with D hard to call. Sample: peripheral blood, taken in a trial of Ad26.COV2.S vaccine versus placebo. In DNA form, the CDR3 reads TGCAGCGTTGAAGTGAATGAAAAACTGTTTTTT. This codes for CSVEVNEKLFF. Full variable domain (outside the CDR3, taken from reference TRBV29-1 and TRBJ1-4): SAVISQKPSRDICQRGTSLTIQCQVDSQVTMMFWYRQQPGQSLTLIATANQGSEATYESGFVIDKFPISRPNLTFSTLTVSNMSPEDSSIYLCSVEVNEKLFFGSGTQLSVL.